The sequence of this TCR beta chain was determined in a study of T cell repertoires in cytomegalovirus infection. About the research overall: Public TCR beta signatures were indicative of both CMV infection and a matching HLA type. Study results and limitations: Cumulative public TCR beta family frequency identified carriers of CMV plus the relevant HLA. In two of eight donors, the top clonotype was HLA-C-restricted CMV-specific.

TCRdb re-analysed the reads in MiXCR, keeping a single row per CDR3 protein. The data hold about 130,000 distinct CDR3 sequences, with roughly 25% observed a single time. CDR3 length: 13 residues. Deletions cut 5 bases from V and 4 bases from J, with 11 bases between. Germline V gene sequence: CDR1 MNHNY, CDR2 SVGAGI (reference sequence). About this clonotype itself: What it recognizes is unknown.

This receptor was identified in a human donor in good health (CMV status not recorded). Some clones in this sample may be carry-over from other donors' samples. V and J are TRBV6-6 and TRBJ1-2, with D unresolved. The sequenced sample was PBMCs, sequenced either directly or after in vitro stimulation (not recorded which). The CDR3 here is CASSPDKLYGYTF. The DNA for the CDR3 is TGTGCCAGCAGTCCTGACAAACTCTATGGCTACACCTTC.